Sequencing of this T cell receptor beta chain was carried out in a study of blood T cell repertoires in COVID-19. Data came from immunoSEQ multiplex PCR; TCRdb stores just in-frame clones and leaves some out. The sample lists hundreds of thousands of clones, just under 90% occurring once. Unmatched junction bases numbered 13, after V lost 5 bases and J lost 0 bases. The CDR3 is 16 residues long. Germline V gene data show CDR1 as SQVTM and CDR2 as ANQGSEA. The TCR sequence derives from a man aged 50 to 59 who had been exposed to COVID-19. This chain links TRBV29-1 with TRBJ2-7; 7 positions agree with TRBD1. The sequenced sample was PBMCs or T cells enriched from blood (not recorded which). CDR3 DNA sequence: TGCAGCGTTAAAGGGGGCCCGCAGGCCTTCTCCTACGAGCAGTACTTC. Amino acid sequence: CSVKGGPQAFSYEQYF.